Following are 21 T cell receptor beta chains from one sample sequenced in a study of cytomegalovirus exposure and HLA in healthy donors. PCR primers comprised 60 Vbeta and 13 Jbeta primers. Clones were sequenced by immunoSEQ multiplex PCR, and TCRdb holds only the in-frame ones, with some missing. The sample lists around 170,000 clones, around 85% occurring once. The specimen was PBMCs. Source of these receptors: a man in his forties or fifties in good health and CMV-seropositive.

The rearrangement joins TRBV27 to TRBJ1-2; D is possibly TRBD1 (5 bases). The V and J ends lost 3 bases and 6 bases respectively, with 11 bases between them. Germline loops: CDR1 MNHEY, CDR2 SMNVEV (reference sequence). The CDR3 totals 13 residues. The CDR3 here is CASSFGAGHGYTF. The DNA of the CDR3 is TGTGCCAGCAGTTTTGGGGCAGGGCATGGCTACACCTTC.

Comments on this clone: The same CDR3 arises from other DNA sequences in this sample as well. The genes are TRBV5-1 and TRBJ2-7; tentative D call: TRBD1 (7 bases). V was cut by 4 bases and J by 4 bases, with 18 bases left in between. This CDR3 is built from 15 residues. Germline V gene data show CDR1 as SGHRS and CDR2 as YFSETQ. Here the CDR3 DNA reads TGCGCCAGCAGCCCCCGGACAGGAGGGCGGTACGAGCAGTACTTC. Residues: CASSPRTGGRYEQYF.

J is TRBJ2-1 and V is TRBV7-2; tentatively, D is TRBD2 (5 bases). Germline-derived CDR1 and CDR2 are SGHTA and FQGNSA. V was shortened by 5 bases and J by 5 bases, with 10 bases between the two germline ends. The CDR3 length is 13 residues. CDR3 region: CASSPAVNNEQFF. CDR3 nucleotide sequence: TGTGCCAGCAGCCCAGCGGTTAACAATGAGCAGTTCTTC.

V and J are TRBV6-5 and TRBJ1-1; possible D gene TRBD1, 6 bases. The CDR3 extends over 11 amino acids. Germline V lookup: CDR1 MNHEY, CDR2 SVGAGI. Trimming stripped 8 bases from V and 7 bases from J, with 11 bases between. CDR3 residues: CASGRTVEAFF. DNA of the CDR3: TGTGCCAGCGGACGGACAGTTGAAGCTTTCTTT.

This clone showed up just a few times. The gene calls are TRBV4-1 and TRBJ2-1; weak D call: TRBD2 (5 bases). V lost 0 bases and J lost 2, with 14 bases in between. The CDR3 runs 17 residues. Looked up from germline, CDR1 is MGHRA and CDR2 is YSYEKL. The CDR3 DNA is TGCGCCAGCAGCCAAGATAAAAGCGGCCGCCCCTACAATGAGCAGTTCTTC. This gives the protein CASSQDKSGRPYNEQFF.

V gene TRBV6-5 combines with J gene TRBJ2-7, with 9 bases identical to TRBD1. CDR3 size: 15 residues. Germline values: CDR1 MNHEY, CDR2 SVGAGI. V shed 6 bases and J 3 bases; nucleotides not matched to a gene: 9. CDR3 in amino acids: CASRRQGEGGYEQYF. CDR3 in DNA: TGTGCCAGCAGACGACAGGGGGAAGGGGGCTACGAGCAGTACTTC.

The chain recombines TRBV7-2 with TRBJ2-3; D gene uncertain. The V end lost 1 base, the J end lost 0 bases, and 11 bases lay between the germline ends. Germline loops: CDR1 SGHTA, CDR2 FQGNSA. This CDR3 has 16 residues. The CDR3 region has the DNA TGTGCCAGCAGCTTAGTATTTGCAAGCAGCACAGATACGCAGTATTTT. It translates to CASSLVFASSTDTQYF.

This clone was picked up one time. The rearrangement links TRBV11-2 to TRBJ1-1; D perhaps matches TRBD1 (5 bases). Germline values: CDR1 SGHAT, CDR2 FQNNGV. This CDR3 region has 15 residues. V was cut by 2 bases and J by 1 base, with 11 bases left in between. The CDR3 nucleotides are TGTGCCAGCAGCTTATGGAGGGGTGGGAACACTGAAGCTTTCTTT. Protein: CASSLWRGGNTEAFF.

V is TRBV30 and J is TRBJ2-2; 8 nucleotides match TRBD2. The trim removed 8 bases at V and 5 bases at J, leaving 13 bases unmatched. The CDR3 contains 15 residues. In germline, CDR1 is GTSNPN, CDR2 SVGIG (reference sequence). CDR3 loop: CAGFSGIALTGELFF. CDR3 DNA sequence: TGTGCCGGCTTTAGCGGGATCGCCTTAACCGGGGAGCTGTTTTTT.

The rearrangement uses TRBV9 and TRBJ1-3; the D is unclear. V lost 0 bases and J 2 bases, leaving 12 bases between the germline ends. The CDR3 sequence is 16 residues long. The V gene's germline CDR1 is SGDLS and CDR2 YYNGEE. The DNA of the CDR3 is TGTGCCAGCAGCGTAGAGGGAGGTCACCCTGGAAACACCATATATTTT. Translation: CASSVEGGHPGNTIYF.

V gene TRBV30 combines with J gene TRBJ2-3; 10 nucleotides align to TRBD1. V lost 6 bases, J lost 4 bases, and 7 bases stayed unmatched. CDR1 is GTSNPN and CDR2 is SVGIG in the germline V gene (reference sequence). The CDR3 is 14 amino acids. CDR3 bases: TGTGCCTGCACTGACAGGGGGCTGGCAGATACGCAGTATTTT. It specifies CACTDRGLADTQYF.

This clone has only a few counts. This chain uses TRBV7-2 with TRBJ1-2; the match to TRBD1 covers 7 bases. This CDR3 has 12 amino acids. The germline gives CDR1 SGHTA, CDR2 FQGNSA. Germline trimming cut 5 bases from V and 8 bases from J; bases unmatched to any gene: 5. This chain's CDR3 is CASSPTGLGYTF. The CDR3 DNA is TGTGCCAGCAGCCCGACAGGGCTCGGCTACACCTTC.

This chain uses TRBV18 with TRBJ1-3; TRBD1 is a possible D gene (6 bases). The CDR3 extends over 16 amino acids. V was shortened by 0 bases and J by 0 bases, with 9 bases between the two germline ends. Germline CDR1 and CDR2: KGHSH and LQKENI. CDR3 bases: TGTGCCAGCTCACCACCGGGGGCGAGCTCTGGAAACACCATATATTTT. Translated: CASSPPGASSGNTIYF.

V usage is TRBV5-5 and J usage is TRBJ1-1; 7 nucleotides match TRBD1. CDR1 and CDR2 from the germline V gene are SGHKS and YYEKEE (reference sequence). The CDR3 has 15 residues. The V and J ends lost 0 bases and 1 base, in that order; junction bases with no gene match: 3. DNA of the CDR3: TGTGCCAGCAGCTTGGGGGACAGAAGGAACACTGAAGCTTTCTTT. Translating it yields CASSLGDRRNTEAFF.

This sequence joins TRBV28 and TRBJ2-5; 11 bases fit TRBD2. The CDR3 consists of 18 residues. V was pared by 6 bases and J by 5 bases, with 17 bases of the junction left unmatched. Germline V gene lookup returns CDR1 MDHEN and CDR2 SYDVKM. The CDR3 is CASSPPGLAVFRVETQYF. In DNA form, the CDR3 reads TGTGCCAGCAGCCCACCGGGACTAGCGGTCTTCAGGGTGGAGACCCAGTACTTC.

The chain combines TRBV5-1 with TRBJ1-1, with a possible D match to TRBD1 (5 bases). Trimming pared 3 bases from V and 3 bases from J, leaving 15 bases between. The CDR3 has 15 residues. Germline CDR1 SGHRS, CDR2 YFSETQ. The CDR3 region has the DNA TGCGCCAGCAGCTCGGTGGGGGGTCTGGACACTGAAGCTTTCTTT. It is translated as CASSSVGGLDTEAFF.

This sequence joins TRBV10-2 and TRBJ2-5; 10 nucleotides align to TRBD1. The closer fit of TRBJ2-7 to the DNA end suggests the J call may be wrong. This CDR3 contains 17 residues. Germline values: CDR1 WSHSY, CDR2 SAAADI. CDR3 region: CASSPGQGRRGRDEQYF. CDR3 in DNA: TGCGCCAGCAGTCCGGGACAGGGGCGTCGAGGTCGAGACGAGCAGTACTTC.

The rearrangement links TRBV7-3 to TRBJ2-1; 10 nucleotides agree with TRBD2. The CDR3 consists of 14 residues. Germline values: CDR1 SGHTA, CDR2 FQGTGA. V lost 3 bases, J lost 7 bases, and 3 bases stayed unmatched. DNA of the CDR3: TGTGCCAGCAGCTTTGGACTAGCGGCAAATGAGCAGTTCTTC. This translates into CASSFGLAANEQFF. Full variable domain (missing parts from reference TRBV7-3 and TRBJ2-1): GAGVSQTPSNKVTEKGKYVELRCDPISGHTALYWYRQSLGQGPEFLIYFQGTGAADDSGLPNDRFFAVRPEGSVSTLKIQRTERGDSAVYLCASSFGLAANEQFFGPGTRLTVL.

CDR3 protein: CASSAGTEGNEQFF. CDR3 DNA: TGCGCCAGCAGCGCAGGGACAGAAGGAAATGAGCAGTTCTTC. The gene calls are TRBV5-1 and TRBJ2-1; 7 positions agree with TRBD1. CDR3 size: 14 residues. V was pared by 4 bases and J by 7 bases, with 8 bases of the junction left unmatched. In germline, CDR1 is SGHRS, CDR2 YFSETQ.

This clone appeared a few times. The CDR3 reads CASSSLTGSSEAFF. For the CDR3, the DNA is TGTGCCAGCAGCTCCCTGACAGGCAGCTCCGAAGCTTTCTTT. The chain recombines TRBV2 with TRBJ1-1; TRBD1 might be the D (6 bases). CDR1 SNHLY and CDR2 FYNNEI come from the germline V gene. V was shortened by 6 bases and J by 8 bases, with 19 bases between the two germline ends. The CDR3 loop spans 14 amino acids.

The chain joins TRBV6-4 to TRBJ1-2; no clear D gene. V was cut by 5 bases and J by 1 base, with 17 bases left in between. CDR3 length: 16 amino acids. Per germline, CDR1 MRHNA and CDR2 SNTAGT. The CDR3 reads CASSPGLEVNNYGYTF. CDR3 DNA sequence: TGTGCCAGCAGTCCTGGACTCGAGGTTAATAACTATGGCTACACCTTC.